This entry is about one T cell receptor (beta chain). Its specificity is not known. The ends lost 6 bases at V and 1 base at J; junction bases unmatched: 8. Germline CDR1 reads MNHEY; CDR2 reads SVGEGT. The length of the CDR3 is 15 residues. These data belong to a study of T cell responses to AZD1222 COVID-19 vaccine. Study overall: Pooled in the analysis were second doses at about 4 or about 12 weeks. General study results and limits: Mostly white British, mostly female donors; authors suggested clonal diversity may be underestimated. Close to half of spike-specific TCRs reportedly recognize unmutated variant regions. Spike-specific TCR breadth and depth rose after two AZD1222 doses.

Using immunoSEQ multiplex PCR, the repertoire was profiled, and TCRdb retains in-frame clones only, with some absent. The sample lists over 100,000 clones, about four fifths occurring once. Sequenced material: peripheral blood, taken on day 0 of AZD1222 vaccination. The TCR comes from an adult in good health. This chain joins TRBV6-2 or TRBV6-3 and TRBJ2-7, with 8 positions matching TRBD1. The CDR3 is CASSTATGGSYEQYV. DNA for the CDR3: TGTGCCAGCAGCACCGCTACAGGGGGGTCCTACGAGCAGTACGTC.